Following are 30 T cell receptor beta chains from one sample sequenced in a study of T cell responses to AZD1222 COVID-19 vaccine. The protocol was immunoSEQ multiplex PCR, while the TCRdb copy is restricted to in-frame clones and leaves out a portion. The data hold over 120,000 clones, with around 83% observed a single time. The specimen comprised peripheral blood, sampled 28 days after the second AZD1222 dose. Source of these receptors: an adult who received the AZD1222 COVID-19 vaccine.

The chain combines TRBV5-1 with TRBJ2-5; 11 bases align to TRBD1. This CDR3 has 16 amino acids. V lost 4 bases, J lost 2 bases, and 7 bases stayed unmatched. The germline CDR1 and CDR2 sequences are SGHRS and YFSETQ. The CDR3 is CASSPGQGAWQETQYF. CDR3 DNA: TGCGCCAGCAGCCCAGGACAGGGGGCTTGGCAAGAGACCCAGTACTTC.

The chain recombines TRBV14 with TRBJ1-6; D gene ambiguous. CDR1 is SGHDN and CDR2 is FVKESK in the germline V gene. The CDR3 covers 13 residues. Deletions cut 4 bases from V and 7 bases from J, with 8 bases between. CDR3 sequence (DNA): TGTGCCAGCAGCCTCTTAGGCAATTCACCCCTCCACTTT. This translates into CASSLLGNSPLHF.

CDR3 nucleotide sequence: TGTGCCAGCCTGCGCAGGGGGGGGGAAAAACTGTTTTTT. This codes for CASLRRGGEKLFF. The chain uses TRBV2 and TRBJ1-4; 7 bases match TRBD1. Germline V gives CDR1 SNHLY, CDR2 FYNNEI. This CDR3 region has 13 residues. The V segment lost 8 bases and the J segment 8 bases; nucleotides outside the gene matches: 8.

The chain links TRBV3-1 (or the pseudogene TRBV3-2) to TRBJ1-2; no reliable D call. Trimming removed 0 bases at V and 4 bases at J, with 6 bases between. Germline V gene lookup returns CDR1 LGHDT and CDR2 YNNKEL (reference sequence). This CDR3 contains 13 residues. The CDR3 sequence: CASSQERVYGYTF. For the CDR3, the DNA is TGTGCCAGCAGCCAAGAACGGGTCTATGGCTACACCTTC.

This rearrangement joins TRBV5-4 to TRBJ2-1; possibly TRBD2 for D (6 bases). The length of the CDR3 is 17 residues. V lost 0 bases and J 2 bases, leaving 15 bases between the germline ends. Looked up from germline, CDR1 is SGHNT and CDR2 is YYREEE (reference sequence). The CDR3 region has the DNA TGTGCCAGCAGCTTGGCCGGTTTAGCGGCCCCCTACAATGAGCAGTTCTTC. This encodes CASSLAGLAAPYNEQFF. Looking up the rest from reference TRBV5-4 and TRBJ2-1 gives the full variable domain: ETGVTQSPTHLIKTRGQQVTLRCSSQSGHNTVSWYQQALGQGPQFIFQYYREEENGRGNFPPRFSGLQFPNYSSELNVNALELDDSALYLCASSLAGLAAPYNEQFFGPGTRLTVL.

A single count supports this clone. The gene calls are TRBV27 and TRBJ2-1; 7 nucleotides align to TRBD2. This CDR3 spans 13 amino acids. After removal of 5 bases from V and 9 bases from J, the junction contained 7 bases not matched to a gene. Germline lookup yields CDR1 MNHEY and CDR2 SMNVEV (reference sequence). The CDR3 reads CASSKLAGGEQFF. Written as DNA, the CDR3 is TGTGCCAGCAGTAAATTAGCGGGCGGTGAGCAGTTCTTC.

The J gene is TRBJ1-2, the V gene TRBV5-4, with a possible D match to TRBD1 (5 bases). Germline V gives CDR1 SGHNT, CDR2 YYREEE (reference sequence). The CDR3 covers 13 residues. V was pared by 3 bases and J by 2 bases, with 8 bases between. This chain's CDR3 is CASSSRDNYGYTF. CDR3 nucleotides: TGTGCCAGCAGCTCCCGGGACAACTATGGCTACACCTTC.

This clone was counted a few times. The chain carries TRBV28 and TRBJ1-5; D is unresolved. CDR3 length equals 13 residues. Germline V gene lookup returns CDR1 MDHEN and CDR2 SYDVKM. V lost 5 bases and J lost 5, with 10 bases in between. The CDR3 DNA reads TGTGCCAGCAGTGAAATTAAGGATCAGCCCCAGCATTTT. Translating gives CASSEIKDQPQHF.

This chain uses TRBV27 with TRBJ2-1, with 8 bases matching TRBD1. The J segment lost 0 bases and the V segment lost 7 bases, leaving 5 bases of the junction unmatched. The CDR3 spans 15 residues. Germline CDR1 is MNHEY and CDR2 is SMNVEV (reference sequence). The CDR3 bases are TGTGCCAGCACCCGGGACAGGAGCTCCTACAATGAGCAGTTCTTC. It encodes CASTRDRSSYNEQFF.

CDR3 coding DNA: TGCGCCAGCAGTAGACTGACGCTGGCTGGGTCAGATACGCAGTATTTT. Protein product: CASSRLTLAGSDTQYF. The genes are TRBV10-1 and TRBJ2-3, with D unresolved. V was clipped by 5 bases and J by 4 bases, with 19 bases between them. The germline V gene has CDR1 WNHNN and CDR2 SYGVQD (reference sequence). The length of the CDR3 is 16 residues.

In its sample, this clone was seen once. This chain connects TRBV10-2 to TRBJ2-5; TRBD2 matches 7 bases. The length of the CDR3 is 14 residues. Germline V gene sequence: CDR1 WSHSY, CDR2 SAAADI. The V and J ends lost 6 bases and 1 base, in that order; junction bases with no gene match: 5. The CDR3 sequence: CASSAGLVQETQYF. The CDR3 DNA reads TGCGCCAGCAGCGCCGGACTAGTCCAAGAGACCCAGTACTTC.

V is TRBV6-5 and J is TRBJ1-1, with TRBD1 matching 8 bases. The CDR3 contains 15 residues. In germline, CDR1 is MNHEY, CDR2 SVGAGI. V lost 0 bases, J lost 5 bases, and 5 bases stayed unmatched. CDR3 in DNA: TGTGCCAGCAGTTACTCAGACACAGGGGGGACTGAAGCTTTCTTT. Its protein product is CASSYSDTGGTEAFF.

This chain connects TRBV10-3 to TRBJ2-5; unclear D gene. V was trimmed by 0 bases and J by 3 bases, leaving 8 bases between them. The CDR3 is 14 residues long. Germline-derived CDR1 and CDR2 are ENHRY and SYGVKD. CDR3 sequence (DNA): TGTGCCATCAGTGAGTCGAATGGGAAAGAGACCCAGTACTTC. Translating it yields CAISESNGKETQYF.

The CDR3 DNA reads as TGTGCCAGCAGTCCATGGGGGGCGGAGAACGAGCAGTTCTTC. This gives the protein CASSPWGAENEQFF. This chain uses TRBV27 with TRBJ2-1, with D possibly called TRBD1 or TRBD2 (6 bases each). CDR3 length: 14 amino acids. Looked up from germline, CDR1 is MNHEY and CDR2 is SMNVEV (reference sequence). Trimming removed 5 bases at V and 10 bases at J, with 18 bases between.

This sequence joins TRBV19 and TRBJ2-7; D is possibly TRBD2 (6 bases). The CDR3 sequence is 16 residues long. Germline lookup yields CDR1 LNHDA and CDR2 SQIVND (reference sequence). Trimming stripped 1 base from V and 3 bases from J, with 16 bases between. CDR3 residues: CASSIVRGIPVYEQYF. CDR3 DNA sequence: TGTGCCAGTAGTATAGTTCGGGGGATTCCCGTCTACGAGCAGTACTTC.

The chain recombines TRBV5-1 with TRBJ1-4, with TRBD1 matching over 10 bases. Germline V CDR1 and CDR2: SGHRS, YFSETQ. The length of the CDR3 is 18 residues. V shed 4 bases, J shed 4 bases, and the junction held 13 bases outside the gene matches. The CDR3 nucleotides read TGCGCCAGCAGCCCCGGGACAGGGGCCCTGGGGGGTAATGAAAAACTGTTTTTT. Amino acids: CASSPGTGALGGNEKLFF.

This chain uses TRBV19 with TRBJ1-1, with D possibly TRBD1 on 6 matching bases. V lost 3 bases, J lost 0 bases, and 11 bases lay in between. This CDR3 contains 15 residues. The germline CDR1 and CDR2 sequences are LNHDA and SQIVND (reference sequence). For the CDR3, the DNA is TGTGCCAGTAGTATTAGGGGGACTGTGAACACTGAAGCTTTCTTT. It translates to CASSIRGTVNTEAFF.

J is TRBJ2-3 and V is TRBV9; D is ambiguous. The CDR3 has 12 amino acids. CDR1 SGDLS and CDR2 YYNGEE come from the germline V gene. Deletions cut 0 bases from V and 6 bases from J, with 5 bases between. CDR3 nucleotide sequence: TGTGCCAGCAGCGTAGGGACGGATACGCAGTATTTT. Translating gives CASSVGTDTQYF.

This rearrangement joins TRBV7-8 to TRBJ1-2; D is unresolved. Germline assignment: CDR1 SGHVS and CDR2 FQNEAQ. V was pared by 5 bases and J by 2 bases, with 12 bases between. This CDR3 contains 14 residues. The CDR3: CASSAREGNYGYTF. The CDR3 DNA follows: TGTGCCAGCAGCGCCCGGGAGGGAAACTATGGCTACACCTTC.

V usage is TRBV7-9 and J usage is TRBJ2-1; D is ambiguous. Germline V gene data show CDR1 as SEHNR and CDR2 as FQNEAQ (reference sequence). The CDR3 length is 12 residues. V was clipped by 5 bases and J by 8 bases, with 10 bases between them. In DNA, the CDR3 is TGTGCCAGCAGCCGTGGTACGGATGAGCAGTTCTTC. Encoded protein: CASSRGTDEQFF.

The rearrangement joins TRBV7-8 to TRBJ1-2; the match to TRBD1 covers 7 bases. Germline V lookup: CDR1 SGHVS, CDR2 FQNEAQ. Trimming took 4 bases from V and 4 from J; bases not matched to a gene: 6. The CDR3 is 14 residues long. CDR3 amino acids: CASSWEGAGYGYTF. CDR3 in DNA: TGTGCCAGCAGCTGGGAGGGGGCTGGCTATGGCTACACCTTC.

The chain employs TRBV10-3 and TRBJ1-5; weak D call: TRBD1 (6 bases). V was trimmed by 0 bases and J by 1 base, leaving 10 bases between them. The length of the CDR3 is 16 residues. CDR1 and CDR2 from the germline V gene are ENHRY and SYGVKD. CDR3 amino acids: CAISESVGGSNQPQHF. DNA of the CDR3: TGTGCCATCAGTGAGTCGGTGGGGGGCAGCAATCAGCCCCAGCATTTT.

The chain carries TRBV4-2 and TRBJ1-3; D is uncertain. V shed 0 bases and J shed 0 bases, with 6 bases lying between them. The CDR3 is 15 residues long. Germline values: CDR1 LGHNA, CDR2 YNFKEQ. CDR3 residues: CASSQERDSGNTIYF. The CDR3 DNA reads as TGTGCCAGCAGCCAAGAGAGGGACTCTGGAAACACCATATATTTT.

The rearrangement uses TRBV10-3 and TRBJ2-2, with D possibly TRBD2 on 5 matching bases. The CDR3 runs 18 residues. Germline CDR1 ENHRY, CDR2 SYGVKD. Trimming stripped 1 base from V and 4 bases from J, with 19 bases between. Here the CDR3 DNA reads TGTGCCATCAGTGAGTATCAAGTTGAGGCCGGAGGCACCGGGGAGCTGTTTTTT. Residues: CAISEYQVEAGGTGELFF.

A single count supports this clone. Other DNA sequences in the sample encode the same CDR3. The chain couples TRBV7-8 to TRBJ2-2, with D unresolved. Trimming cost V 1 base and J 0 bases, with 3 bases left between them. Germline V lookup: CDR1 SGHVS, CDR2 FQNEAQ. The CDR3 loop spans 14 amino acids. CDR3 bases: TGTGCCAGCAGCTTAGGGGCGAACACCGGGGAGCTGTTTTTT. This translates into CASSLGANTGELFF.

The J gene is TRBJ2-1, the V gene TRBV2; D is possibly TRBD2 (5 bases). Germline-derived CDR1 and CDR2 are SNHLY and FYNNEI. This CDR3 spans 14 amino acids. Between the trimmed V and J ends, which lost 6 bases and 5 bases, there was a span of 14 bases. This CDR3 is CASSQDLWNNEQFF. CDR3 DNA sequence: TGTGCCAGCAGCCAGGACTTATGGAACAATGAGCAGTTCTTC.

This chain connects TRBV6-5 to TRBJ1-5; D not certain. The CDR3 runs to 14 residues. The germline CDR1 and CDR2 sequences are MNHEY and SVGAGI. V was cut by 3 bases and J by 7 bases, with 13 bases left in between. CDR3 DNA sequence: TGTGCCAGCAGTTATGGTGGTCCCCGACAGCCCCAGCATTTT. The encoded protein is CASSYGGPRQPQHF.

The rearrangement joins TRBV4-1 to TRBJ2-7; no reliable D call. V dropped 6 bases and J dropped 5 bases, with 20 bases sitting between them. The germline V gene has CDR1 MGHRA and CDR2 YSYEKL. The CDR3 runs 15 residues. The CDR3 here is CASRAEAAGFDEQYF. CDR3 nucleotides: TGCGCCAGCAGGGCAGAGGCCGCAGGCTTTGACGAGCAGTACTTC.

This clone was found a few times. This rearrangement joins TRBV19 to TRBJ1-6; tentative D call: TRBD1 (5 bases). V was trimmed by 4 bases and J by 10 bases, leaving 20 bases between them. The germline gives CDR1 LNHDA, CDR2 SQIVND (reference sequence). The CDR3 length is 16 residues. In DNA form, the CDR3 reads TGTGCCAGTAGTACATGGTACAGGCGCCTAGAATCACCCCTCCACTTT. Translating gives CASSTWYRRLESPLHF.

V usage is TRBV19 and J usage is TRBJ1-3; D remains unclear. CDR1 and CDR2 from the germline V gene are LNHDA and SQIVND (reference sequence). The germline V and J ends were trimmed by 3 bases and 4 bases, with 7 bases remaining between them. The CDR3 length is 13 residues. CDR3 DNA sequence: TGTGCCAGTAGTATCCAGGAGGGAAACACCATATATTTT. It codes for CASSIQEGNTIYF.